The 28 T cell receptor beta chains below all came from one sample that was sequenced in a study of cytomegalovirus exposure and HLA in healthy donors. 13 Jbeta primers and 60 Vbeta primers were used for the PCR. Some clones are missing from TCRdb's copy, which holds only in-frame ones; the method was immunoSEQ multiplex PCR. This sample has more than 100,000 clones, with 78% found just once. Material for sequencing was PBMCs. The origin of the receptors is a young woman in good health and CMV-seronegative.

V usage is TRBV30 and J usage is TRBJ1-5; no clear D gene. V gave up 0 bases and J gave up 7 bases, with 10 bases separating them. This CDR3 is built from 13 residues. Germline V lookup: CDR1 GTSNPN, CDR2 SVGIG (reference sequence). The CDR3 reads CAWSVTRGQPQHF. CDR3 DNA: TGTGCCTGGAGTGTAACTAGAGGCCAGCCCCAGCATTTT.

The chain has TRBV5-1 and TRBJ2-7; TRBD2 matches 11 bases. Germline V gene data show CDR1 as SGHRS and CDR2 as YFSETQ. The J segment lost 0 bases and the V segment lost 2 bases, leaving 10 bases of the junction unmatched. The CDR3 covers 18 residues. The chain's CDR3 is CASSFAYFTSGSSYEQYF. Written as DNA, the CDR3 is TGCGCCAGCAGCTTCGCCTACTTCACTAGCGGGAGCTCCTACGAGCAGTACTTC.

J is TRBJ2-5 and V is TRBV30; possible D gene TRBD2, 6 bases. The V and J ends lost 7 bases and 4 bases respectively, with 16 bases between them. The CDR3 is 13 amino acids. Germline V gene lookup returns CDR1 GTSNPN and CDR2 SVGIG (reference sequence). In nucleotides, the CDR3 is TGTGCCTCCCAGCGGGCCCCTGGAGAGACCCAGTACTTC. Amino acid sequence: CASQRAPGETQYF. The full variable domain, completed using reference TRBV30 and TRBJ2-5, is SQTIHQWPATLVQPVGSPLSLECTVEGTSNPNLYWYRQAAGRGLQLLFYSVGIGQISSEVPQNLSASRPQDRQFILSSKKLLLSDSGFYLCASQRAPGETQYFGPGTRLLVL.

The rearrangement joins TRBV4-1 to TRBJ2-1; a weak D match, TRBD2 (5 bases). CDR3 length: 15 residues. Deletions cut 1 base from V and 8 bases from J, with 15 bases between. The germline V gene has CDR1 MGHRA and CDR2 YSYEKL. As DNA, the CDR3 is TGCGCCAGCAGCCAAGGAGGGTGGGGAGTAGATGAGCAGTTCTTC. It yields the protein CASSQGGWGVDEQFF.

This sequence joins TRBV7-2 and TRBJ2-7; 11 nucleotides align to TRBD1. Germline V lookup: CDR1 SGHTA, CDR2 FQGNSA. The CDR3 consists of 15 residues. V shed 4 bases, J shed 2 bases, and the junction held 4 bases outside the gene matches. Written as DNA, the CDR3 is TGTGCCAGCAGCTCGCCGGGACAGGGGGCCTACGAGCAGTACTTC. Translated, it gives CASSSPGQGAYEQYF.

The chain couples TRBV7-9 to TRBJ2-3, with 7 bases that match TRBD2. V shed 5 bases and J 7 bases; nucleotides not matched to a gene: 12. The CDR3 is made up of 15 amino acids. The germline gives CDR1 SEHNR, CDR2 FQNEAQ (reference sequence). The CDR3 here is CASSPPGGGLNTQYF. CDR3 DNA sequence: TGTGCCAGCAGCCCGCCGGGGGGAGGGTTGAATACGCAGTATTTT.

The chain recombines TRBV5-6 with TRBJ1-2; D is possibly TRBD1 (6 bases). This CDR3 is built from 16 residues. The germline V and J ends were trimmed by 5 bases and 8 bases, with 25 bases remaining between them. CDR1 and CDR2 from the germline V gene are SGHDT and YYEEEE. CDR3 amino acids: CASRWRGGTQRGGYTF. The CDR3, as DNA: TGTGCCAGCAGGTGGAGGGGGGGGACCCAACGGGGAGGCTACACCTTC.

The J gene is TRBJ2-7, the V gene TRBV10-3; a weak D match, TRBD2 (6 bases). Deletions cut 0 bases from V and 2 bases from J, with 8 bases between. This CDR3 is built from 14 residues. Per germline, CDR1 ENHRY and CDR2 SYGVKD. The CDR3 sequence: CAISESSGPYEQYF. CDR3 nucleotide sequence: TGTGCCATCAGTGAGTCTAGCGGCCCCTACGAGCAGTACTTC.

This clone appeared a single time. V gene TRBV7-6 combines with J gene TRBJ2-7; a weak D match, TRBD2 (5 bases). This CDR3 comprises 15 residues. Germline values: CDR1 SGHVS, CDR2 FNYEAQ. Trimming shortened V by 2 bases and J by 2 bases, and 13 bases separated the two germline ends. The chain's CDR3 is CASSLSGSDPYEQYF. Here the CDR3 DNA reads TGTGCCAGCAGCTTAAGCGGTTCCGACCCCTACGAGCAGTACTTC.

The V gene is TRBV29-1, the J gene TRBJ1-4; D may be TRBD1 (5 bases). Trimming pared 7 bases from V and 8 bases from J, leaving 14 bases between. CDR1 SQVTM and CDR2 ANQGSEA come from the germline V gene. The CDR3 sequence is 12 residues long. CDR3 sequence: CSGGLLGEKLFF. The CDR3 DNA sequence: TGCAGCGGGGGACTCCTAGGGGAAAAACTGTTTTTT.

The V call is TRBV7-6, the J call TRBJ2-7; 8 bases are shared with TRBD1. This CDR3 has 15 residues. V gave up 3 bases and J gave up 8 bases; unmatched junction bases: 12. Germline V CDR1 and CDR2: SGHVS, FNYEAQ. The CDR3 sequence: CASSFETGAAGQQYF. The CDR3 region has the DNA TGTGCCAGCAGCTTTGAGACAGGGGCGGCCGGGCAGCAGTACTTC.

The gene calls are TRBV6-6 and TRBJ2-7, with D possibly being TRBD2 (5 bases). Germline assignment: CDR1 MNHNY and CDR2 SVGAGI (reference sequence). This CDR3 contains 13 residues. The V gene lost 5 bases and the J gene lost 5 bases, with 13 bases spanning the gap. CDR3: CASSLEGYNEQYF. Here the CDR3 DNA reads TGTGCCAGCAGTCTCGAGGGTTACAACGAGCAGTACTTC.

The chain combines TRBV30 with TRBJ1-5; D is unresolved. Trimming cost V 3 bases and J 1 base, with 7 bases left between them. The CDR3 is made up of 13 amino acids. The germline CDR1 and CDR2 sequences are GTSNPN and SVGIG (reference sequence). The DNA of the CDR3 is TGTGCCTGGAGGAGTAGAAGCAATCAGCCCCAGCATTTT. It yields the protein CAWRSRSNQPQHF.

The chain has TRBV19 and TRBJ2-1; 7 bases align to TRBD2. With V trimmed by 9 bases and J by 6 bases, 11 bases remained unmatched. The CDR3 has 14 amino acids. CDR1 and CDR2 from the germline V gene are LNHDA and SQIVND (reference sequence). CDR3 coding DNA: TGTGCCAGCGGGAGGACGGGACGTCCCAATGAGCAGTTCTTC. This codes for CASGRTGRPNEQFF.

In this sample, this clone turned up once. Its ends do not fully match the called genes, so a read error is possible. Other DNA variants within this sample encode the same CDR3. The chain combines TRBV30 with TRBJ2-5; tentatively, D is TRBD2 (6 bases). The CDR3 length is 16 residues. Germline assignment: CDR1 GTSNPN and CDR2 SVGIG (reference sequence). The CDR3 bases are TGCGCCTTTACCTCGAGGGACGGGGGATTGGAAGAGACCCAGTACTTC. It encodes CAFTSRDGGLEETQYF.

V is TRBV4-1 and J is TRBJ1-2; D uncertain. V gave up 0 bases and J gave up 4 bases, with 15 bases separating them. The V gene's germline CDR1 is MGHRA and CDR2 YSYEKL. The CDR3 covers 16 residues. This CDR3 reads CASSQDEFGTAYGYTF. CDR3 bases: TGCGCCAGCAGCCAAGATGAGTTTGGTACCGCCTATGGCTACACCTTC.

The genes are TRBV19 and TRBJ2-1, with 9 bases fitting TRBD2. Trimming removed 6 bases from V and 4 bases from J; junction bases left unmatched: 10. The CDR3 covers 16 residues. Per germline, CDR1 LNHDA and CDR2 SQIVND (reference sequence). DNA for the CDR3: TGTGCCAGTAGCTTTATAGCGGGAGATCGATACAATGAGCAGTTCTTC. Amino acid sequence: CASSFIAGDRYNEQFF.

The chain combines TRBV19 with TRBJ1-1, with 9 bases that match TRBD1. Germline trimming cut 2 bases from V and 11 bases from J; bases unmatched to any gene: 15. This CDR3 is 16 amino acids long. Germline CDR1 LNHDA, CDR2 SQIVND (reference sequence). DNA for the CDR3: TGTGCCAGTAGTATACCATATGACAGGGGGGACCGGAACGCTTTCTTT. It codes for CASSIPYDRGDRNAFF.

V gene TRBV6-6 combines with J gene TRBJ2-1, with 7 bases aligning to TRBD2. The CDR3 runs 14 residues. The J segment lost 9 bases and the V segment lost 5 bases, leaving 10 bases of the junction unmatched. Per the germline V gene, CDR1 is MNHNY and CDR2 is SVGAGI (reference sequence). This CDR3 reads CASSPSGEAGEQFF. The DNA for the CDR3 is TGTGCCAGCAGTCCCAGCGGGGAAGCCGGTGAGCAGTTCTTC.

The CDR3 sequence: CASSSRQGAYDGYTF. CDR3 coding DNA: TGTGCCAGTAGTTCAAGACAGGGGGCATATGATGGCTACACCTTC. J is TRBJ1-2 and V is TRBV19; 10 bases fit TRBD1. There are 15 residues in the CDR3. The J segment lost 6 bases and the V segment lost 5 bases, leaving 9 bases of the junction unmatched. Germline CDR1 reads LNHDA; CDR2 reads SQIVND (reference sequence).

V and J are TRBV7-8 and TRBJ1-1, with D unclear. This CDR3 is built from 14 residues. Germline V gene lookup returns CDR1 SGHVS and CDR2 FQNEAQ. Trimming cost V 2 bases and J 1 base, with 8 bases left between them. The CDR3 is CASSLFSGNTEAFF. CDR3 in DNA: TGTGCCAGCAGCTTATTCTCAGGGAACACTGAAGCTTTCTTT.

V gene TRBV29-1 combines with J gene TRBJ1-1; perhaps TRBD1 as D (5 bases). This CDR3 contains 13 residues. Trimming took off 6 bases at V and 4 bases at J, with 15 bases between the two ends. Germline CDR1 reads SQVTM; CDR2 reads ANQGSEA. CDR3 loop: CSVRPGGVTEAFF. The CDR3 DNA is TGCAGCGTCCGCCCGGGGGGGGTCACTGAAGCTTTCTTT.

The chain combines TRBV19 with TRBJ2-2, with 10 bases identical to TRBD2. Germline lookup yields CDR1 LNHDA and CDR2 SQIVND (reference sequence). Trimming cost V 2 bases and J 8 bases; bases outside gene matches: 14. The length of the CDR3 is 18 residues. This CDR3 is CASSIRGPGLANSGELFF. CDR3 nucleotide sequence: TGTGCCAGTAGTATAAGGGGACCGGGACTAGCGAACTCAGGGGAGCTGTTTTTT. The entire variable domain, with the rest obtained from reference TRBV19 and TRBJ2-2, is as follows: DGGITQSPKYLFRKEGQNVTLSCEQNLNHDAMYWYRQDPGQGLRLIYYSQIVNDFQKGDIAEGYSVSREKKESFPLTVTSAQKNPTAFYLCASSIRGPGLANSGELFFGEGSRLTVL.

The gene calls are TRBV29-1 and TRBJ2-2; a possible D gene is TRBD2 (5 bases). Germline values: CDR1 SQVTM, CDR2 ANQGSEA. Deletions cut 3 bases from V and 1 base from J, with 6 bases between. This CDR3 contains 13 residues. The CDR3 reads CSVEGRNTGELFF. As DNA, the CDR3 is TGCAGCGTTGAGGGGAGGAACACCGGGGAGCTGTTTTTT.

V is TRBV2 and J is TRBJ1-4; D is unresolved. V was pared by 7 bases and J by 10 bases, with 19 bases between. The CDR3 is 14 residues long. Germline V CDR1 and CDR2: SNHLY, FYNNEI. Written as DNA, the CDR3 is TGTGCCAGCACTCTAGCCTCCTCTAGCGGAAAACTGTTTTTT. This encodes CASTLASSSGKLFF. Variable domain in full (rest from reference TRBV2 and TRBJ1-4): EPEVTQTPSHQVTQMGQEVILRCVPISNHLYFYWYRQILGQKVEFLVSFYNNEISEKSEIFDDQFSVERPDGSNFTLKIRSTKLEDSAMYFCASTLASSSGKLFFGSGTQLSVL.

The chain joins TRBV19 to TRBJ2-1; D is possibly TRBD2 (8 bases). The V end lost 6 bases, the J end lost 12 bases, and 21 bases lay between the germline ends. The germline CDR1 and CDR2 sequences are LNHDA and SQIVND (reference sequence). The CDR3 consists of 14 residues. The CDR3 coding sequence is TGTGCCAGTAGGAAGGGGGCGGGAGGCCTCATGCAGTTCTTC. Protein: CASRKGAGGLMQFF.

The V gene is TRBV13, the J gene TRBJ1-1, with no clear D. CDR1 is PRHDT and CDR2 is FYEKMQ in the germline V gene (reference sequence). V shed 3 bases and J shed 4 bases, with 12 bases lying between them. The CDR3 runs 14 residues. CDR3 protein: CASSFPGGGTEAFF. CDR3 coding DNA: TGTGCCAGCAGCTTCCCAGGAGGCGGCACTGAAGCTTTCTTT.

The CDR3 nucleotides read TGCGCCAGCAGCCTGCGGGGGACAGGGGGCTATGGCTACACCTTC. Translation gives CASSLRGTGGYGYTF. The chain couples TRBV5-1 to TRBJ1-2, with 11 nucleotides matching TRBD1. The CDR3 runs to 15 residues. The junction had 6 bases not matched to a gene; V was cut back by 4 bases and J by 4 bases. Germline CDR1 is SGHRS and CDR2 is YFSETQ.